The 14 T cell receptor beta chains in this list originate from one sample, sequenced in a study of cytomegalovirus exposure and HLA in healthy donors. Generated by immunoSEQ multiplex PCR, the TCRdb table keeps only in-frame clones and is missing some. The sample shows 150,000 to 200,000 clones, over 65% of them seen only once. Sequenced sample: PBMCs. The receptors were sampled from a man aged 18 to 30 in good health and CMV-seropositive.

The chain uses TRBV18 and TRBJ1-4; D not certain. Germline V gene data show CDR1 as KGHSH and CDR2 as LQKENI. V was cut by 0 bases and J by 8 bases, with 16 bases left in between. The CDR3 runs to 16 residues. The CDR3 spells CASSPPYAQAGEKLFF. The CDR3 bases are TGTGCCAGCTCACCACCGTACGCGCAAGCAGGAGAAAAACTGTTTTTT.

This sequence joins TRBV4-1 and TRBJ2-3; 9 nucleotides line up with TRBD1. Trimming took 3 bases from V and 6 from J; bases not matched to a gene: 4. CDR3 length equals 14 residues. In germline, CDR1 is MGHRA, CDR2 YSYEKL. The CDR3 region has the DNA TGCGCCAGCAGCCACACAGGGGGCTACGATACGCAGTATTTT. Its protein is CASSHTGGYDTQYF.

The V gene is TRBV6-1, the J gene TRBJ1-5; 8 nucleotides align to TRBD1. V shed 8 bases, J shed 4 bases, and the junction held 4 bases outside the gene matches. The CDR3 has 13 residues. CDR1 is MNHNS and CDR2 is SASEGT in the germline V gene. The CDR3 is CASRTGMNQPQHF. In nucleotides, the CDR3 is TGTGCCAGCCGGACAGGGATGAATCAGCCCCAGCATTTT.

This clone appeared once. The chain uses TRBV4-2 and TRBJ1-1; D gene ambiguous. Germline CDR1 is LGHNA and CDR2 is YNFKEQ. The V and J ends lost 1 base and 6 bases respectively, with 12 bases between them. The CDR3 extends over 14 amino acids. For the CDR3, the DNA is TGTGCCAGCAGCCAAGTAATAGAGGGCTCTGAAGCTTTCTTT. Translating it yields CASSQVIEGSEAFF.

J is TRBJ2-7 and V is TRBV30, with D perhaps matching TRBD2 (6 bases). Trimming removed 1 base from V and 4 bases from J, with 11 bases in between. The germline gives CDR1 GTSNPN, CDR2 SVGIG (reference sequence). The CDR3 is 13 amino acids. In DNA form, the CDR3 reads TGTGCCTGGAGTGACATGGGACTTTACGAGCAGTACTTC. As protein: CAWSDMGLYEQYF.

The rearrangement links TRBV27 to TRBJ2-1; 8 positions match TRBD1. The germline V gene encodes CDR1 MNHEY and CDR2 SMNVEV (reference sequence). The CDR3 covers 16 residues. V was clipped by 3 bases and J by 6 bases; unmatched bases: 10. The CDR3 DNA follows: TGTGCCAGCAGTTTCCTCGGACAGGGTCAGGGCAATGAGCAGTTCTTC. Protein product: CASSFLGQGQGNEQFF.

The CDR3 bases are TGTGCCAGCAGTGAGATCACCCGGGACACTGACTACGAGCAGTACTTC. The encoded protein is CASSEITRDTDYEQYF. The rearrangement links TRBV6-1 to TRBJ2-7; the D gene is possibly TRBD1 (6 bases). V was trimmed by 3 bases and J by 3 bases, leaving 18 bases between them. The CDR3 has 16 residues. From germline, CDR1 is MNHNS and CDR2 SASEGT.

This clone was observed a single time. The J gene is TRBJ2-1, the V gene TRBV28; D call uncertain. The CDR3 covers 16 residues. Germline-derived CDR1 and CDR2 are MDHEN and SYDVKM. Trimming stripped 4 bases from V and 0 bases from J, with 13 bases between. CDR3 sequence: CASSSLSTSSYNEQFF. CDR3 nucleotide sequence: TGTGCCAGCAGTTCACTGAGTACCTCCTCCTACAATGAGCAGTTCTTC.

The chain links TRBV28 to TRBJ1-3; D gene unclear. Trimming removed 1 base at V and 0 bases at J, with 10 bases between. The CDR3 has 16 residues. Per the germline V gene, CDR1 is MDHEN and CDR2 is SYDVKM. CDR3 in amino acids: CASSLLIGISGNTIYF. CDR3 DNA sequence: TGTGCCAGCAGTTTATTAATCGGGATCTCTGGAAACACCATATATTTT.

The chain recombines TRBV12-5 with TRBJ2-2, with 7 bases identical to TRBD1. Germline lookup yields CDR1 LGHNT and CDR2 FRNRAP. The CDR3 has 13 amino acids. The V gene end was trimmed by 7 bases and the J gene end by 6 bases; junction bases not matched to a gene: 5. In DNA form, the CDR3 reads TGTGCTAGTGCCCTCCAGGGGGCCGGGGAGCTGTTTTTT. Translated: CASALQGAGELFF.

CDR3 in amino acids: CASSRSGRAPYEQYF. The CDR3 nucleotides are TGTGCCAGCAGTAGAAGCGGGAGGGCCCCCTACGAGCAGTACTTC. V usage is TRBV27 and J usage is TRBJ2-7, with 10 bases that match TRBD2. The CDR3 contains 15 residues. CDR1 MNHEY and CDR2 SMNVEV come from the germline V gene (reference sequence). Unmatched junction bases numbered 6, after V lost 5 bases and J lost 2 bases.

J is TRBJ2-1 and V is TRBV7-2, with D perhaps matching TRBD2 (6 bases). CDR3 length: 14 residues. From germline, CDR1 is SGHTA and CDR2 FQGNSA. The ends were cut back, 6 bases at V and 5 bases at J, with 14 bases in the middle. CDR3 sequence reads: CASRYPGSDNEQFF. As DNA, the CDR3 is TGTGCCAGCAGGTACCCCGGGAGCGACAATGAGCAGTTCTTC.

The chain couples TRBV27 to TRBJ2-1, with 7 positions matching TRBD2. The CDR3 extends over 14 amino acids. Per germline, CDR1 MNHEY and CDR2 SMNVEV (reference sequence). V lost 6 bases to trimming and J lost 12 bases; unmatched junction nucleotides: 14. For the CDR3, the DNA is TGTGCCAGCAGACTAACGGGGGATCGCGGGGGGCAGTTCTTC. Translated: CASRLTGDRGGQFF.

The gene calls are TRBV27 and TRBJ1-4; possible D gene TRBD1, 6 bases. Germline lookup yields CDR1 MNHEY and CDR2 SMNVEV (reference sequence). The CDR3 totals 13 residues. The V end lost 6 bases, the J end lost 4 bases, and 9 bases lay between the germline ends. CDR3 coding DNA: TGTGCCAGCAGCCGACAGGTTAATGAAAAACTGTTTTTT. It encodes CASSRQVNEKLFF.